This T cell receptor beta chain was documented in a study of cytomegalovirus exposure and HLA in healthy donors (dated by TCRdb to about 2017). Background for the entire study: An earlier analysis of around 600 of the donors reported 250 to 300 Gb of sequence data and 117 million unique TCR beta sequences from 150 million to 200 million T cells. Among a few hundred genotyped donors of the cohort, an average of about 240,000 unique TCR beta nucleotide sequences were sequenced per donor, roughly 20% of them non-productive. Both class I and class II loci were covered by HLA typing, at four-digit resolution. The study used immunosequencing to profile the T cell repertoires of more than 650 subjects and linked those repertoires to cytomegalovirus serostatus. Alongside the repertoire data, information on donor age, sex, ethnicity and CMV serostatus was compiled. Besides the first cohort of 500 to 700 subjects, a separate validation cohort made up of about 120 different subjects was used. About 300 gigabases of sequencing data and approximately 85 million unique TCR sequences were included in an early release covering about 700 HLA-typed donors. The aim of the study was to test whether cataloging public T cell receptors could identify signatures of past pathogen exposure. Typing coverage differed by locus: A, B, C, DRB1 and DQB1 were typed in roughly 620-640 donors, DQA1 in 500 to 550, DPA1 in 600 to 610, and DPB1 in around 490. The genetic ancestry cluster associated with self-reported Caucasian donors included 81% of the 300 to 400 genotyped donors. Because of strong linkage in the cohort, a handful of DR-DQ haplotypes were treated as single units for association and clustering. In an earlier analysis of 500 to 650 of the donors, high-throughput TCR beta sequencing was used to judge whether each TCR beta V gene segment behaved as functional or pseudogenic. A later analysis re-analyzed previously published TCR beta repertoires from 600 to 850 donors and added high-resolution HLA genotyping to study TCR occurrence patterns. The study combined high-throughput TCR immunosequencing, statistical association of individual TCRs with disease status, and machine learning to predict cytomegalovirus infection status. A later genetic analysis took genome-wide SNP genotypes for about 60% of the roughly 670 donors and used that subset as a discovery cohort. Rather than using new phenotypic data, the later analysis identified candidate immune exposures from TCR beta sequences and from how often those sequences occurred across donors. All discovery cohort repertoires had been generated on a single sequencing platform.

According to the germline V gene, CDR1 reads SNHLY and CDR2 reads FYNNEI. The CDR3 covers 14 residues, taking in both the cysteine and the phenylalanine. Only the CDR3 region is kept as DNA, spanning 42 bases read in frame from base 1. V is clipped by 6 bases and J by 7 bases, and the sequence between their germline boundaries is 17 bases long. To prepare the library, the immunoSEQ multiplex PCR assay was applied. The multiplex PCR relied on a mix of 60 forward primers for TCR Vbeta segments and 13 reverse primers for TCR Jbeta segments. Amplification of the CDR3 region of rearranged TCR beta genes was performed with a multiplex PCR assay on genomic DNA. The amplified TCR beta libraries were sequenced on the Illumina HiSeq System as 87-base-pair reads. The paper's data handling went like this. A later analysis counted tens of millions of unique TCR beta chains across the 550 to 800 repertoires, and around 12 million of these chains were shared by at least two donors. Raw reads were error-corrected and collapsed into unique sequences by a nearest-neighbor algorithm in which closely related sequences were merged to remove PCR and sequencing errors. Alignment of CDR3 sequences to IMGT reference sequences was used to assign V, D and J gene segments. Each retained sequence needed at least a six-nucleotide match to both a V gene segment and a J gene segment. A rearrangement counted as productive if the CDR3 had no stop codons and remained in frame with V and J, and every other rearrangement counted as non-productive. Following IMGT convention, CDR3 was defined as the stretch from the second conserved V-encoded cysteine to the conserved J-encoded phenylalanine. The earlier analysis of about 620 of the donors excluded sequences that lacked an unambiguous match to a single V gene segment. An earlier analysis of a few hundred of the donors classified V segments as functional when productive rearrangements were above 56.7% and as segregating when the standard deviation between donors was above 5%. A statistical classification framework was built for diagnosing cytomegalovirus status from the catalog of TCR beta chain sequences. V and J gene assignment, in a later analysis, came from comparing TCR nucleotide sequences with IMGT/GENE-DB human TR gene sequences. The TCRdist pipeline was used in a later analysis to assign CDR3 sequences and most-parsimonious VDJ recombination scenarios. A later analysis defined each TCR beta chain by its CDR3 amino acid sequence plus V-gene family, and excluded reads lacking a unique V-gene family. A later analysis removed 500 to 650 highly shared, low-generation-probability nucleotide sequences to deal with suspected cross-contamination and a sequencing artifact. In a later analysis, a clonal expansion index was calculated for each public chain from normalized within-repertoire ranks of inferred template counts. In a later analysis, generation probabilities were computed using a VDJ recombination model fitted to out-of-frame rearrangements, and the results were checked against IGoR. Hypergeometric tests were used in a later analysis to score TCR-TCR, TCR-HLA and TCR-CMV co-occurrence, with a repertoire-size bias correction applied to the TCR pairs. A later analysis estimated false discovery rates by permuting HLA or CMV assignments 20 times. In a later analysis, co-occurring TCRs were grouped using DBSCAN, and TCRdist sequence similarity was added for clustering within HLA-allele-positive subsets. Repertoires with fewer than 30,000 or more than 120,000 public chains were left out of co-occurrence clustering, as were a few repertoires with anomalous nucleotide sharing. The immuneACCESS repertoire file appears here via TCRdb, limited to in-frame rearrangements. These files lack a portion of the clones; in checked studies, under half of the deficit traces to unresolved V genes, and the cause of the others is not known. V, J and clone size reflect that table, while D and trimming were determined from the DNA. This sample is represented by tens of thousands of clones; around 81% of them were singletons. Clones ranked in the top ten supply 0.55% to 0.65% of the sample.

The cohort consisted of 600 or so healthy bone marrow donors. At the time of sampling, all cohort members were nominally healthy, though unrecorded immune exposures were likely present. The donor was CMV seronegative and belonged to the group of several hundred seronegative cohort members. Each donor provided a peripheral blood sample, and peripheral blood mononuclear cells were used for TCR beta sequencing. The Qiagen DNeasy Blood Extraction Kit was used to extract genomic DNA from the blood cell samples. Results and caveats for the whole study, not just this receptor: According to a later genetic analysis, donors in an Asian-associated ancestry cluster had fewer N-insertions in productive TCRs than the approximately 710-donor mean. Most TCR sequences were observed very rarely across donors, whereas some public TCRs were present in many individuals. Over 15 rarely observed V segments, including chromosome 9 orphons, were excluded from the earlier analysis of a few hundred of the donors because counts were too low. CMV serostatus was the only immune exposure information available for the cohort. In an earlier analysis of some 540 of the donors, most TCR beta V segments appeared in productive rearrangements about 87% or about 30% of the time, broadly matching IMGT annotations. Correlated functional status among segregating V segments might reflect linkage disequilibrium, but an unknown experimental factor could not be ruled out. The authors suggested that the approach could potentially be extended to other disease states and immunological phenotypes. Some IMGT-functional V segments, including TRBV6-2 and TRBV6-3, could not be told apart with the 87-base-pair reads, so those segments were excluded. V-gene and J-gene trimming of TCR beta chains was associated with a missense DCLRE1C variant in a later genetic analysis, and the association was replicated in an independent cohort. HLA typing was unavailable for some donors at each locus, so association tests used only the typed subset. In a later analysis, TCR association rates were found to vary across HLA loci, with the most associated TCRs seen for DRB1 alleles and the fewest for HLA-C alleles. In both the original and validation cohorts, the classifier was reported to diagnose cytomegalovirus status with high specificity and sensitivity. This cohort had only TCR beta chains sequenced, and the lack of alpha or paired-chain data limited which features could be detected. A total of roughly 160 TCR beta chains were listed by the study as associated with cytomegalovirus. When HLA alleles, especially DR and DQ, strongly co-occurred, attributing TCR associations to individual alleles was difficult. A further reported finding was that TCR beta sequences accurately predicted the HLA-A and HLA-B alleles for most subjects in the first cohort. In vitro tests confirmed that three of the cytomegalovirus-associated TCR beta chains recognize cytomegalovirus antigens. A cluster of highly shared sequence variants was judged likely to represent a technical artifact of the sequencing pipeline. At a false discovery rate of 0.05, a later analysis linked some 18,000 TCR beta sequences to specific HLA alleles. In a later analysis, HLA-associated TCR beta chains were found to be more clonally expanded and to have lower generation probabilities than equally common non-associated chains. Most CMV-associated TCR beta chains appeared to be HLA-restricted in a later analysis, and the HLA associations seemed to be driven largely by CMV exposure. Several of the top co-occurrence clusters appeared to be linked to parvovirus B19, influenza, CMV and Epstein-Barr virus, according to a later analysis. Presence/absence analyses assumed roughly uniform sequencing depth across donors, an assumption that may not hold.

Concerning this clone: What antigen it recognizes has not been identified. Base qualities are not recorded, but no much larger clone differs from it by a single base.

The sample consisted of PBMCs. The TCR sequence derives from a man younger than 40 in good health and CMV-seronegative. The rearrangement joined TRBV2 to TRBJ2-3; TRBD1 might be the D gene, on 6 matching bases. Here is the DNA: TGTGCCAGCAGGCCGGCAGGGGCCCCTTATACGCAGTATTTT. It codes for CASRPAGAPYTQYF.